This is a list of T cell receptor beta chains from one sample in a study of blood T cell repertoires in COVID-19. Libraries were prepared by immunoSEQ multiplex PCR; TCRdb keeps only in-frame clonotypes and omits some of them. The sample comprises 98,000 or so clones, roughly 91% of which are singletons, and 5.5% to 7% rests with the top ten. Sequenced material: peripheral blood. Source of these receptors: a human donor in a cohort sampled during active COVID-19. Each CDR3 is given with its conserved first and last residue. D genes are given only for firm matches. Expanded clones are given a class, and other clones once, few, many or no size at all.

j_call,v_call,d_call,clone_size,cdr3_nt,cdr3_aa
TRBJ1-1,TRBV18,NA,NA,TGTGCCAGCTTACCCCGGACGGGGAGCTTGAACACTGAAGCTTTCTTT,CASLPRTGSLNTEAFF
TRBJ2-5,TRBV7-6,NA,NA,TGTGCCAGCAGCCCCCGCCTGGGGGGGGCTCGGGAGCAAGAGACCCAGTACTTC,CASSPRLGGAREQETQYF
TRBJ1-5,TRBV5-1,NA,NA,TGCGCCAGCAGCCCGGGAGGGAGCAATCAGCCCCAGCATTTT,CASSPGGSNQPQHF
TRBJ2-7,TRBV7-2,TRBD2,NA,TGTGCCAGCAGCTTAGAGCTGCGGGGGGGCTTCGCGTTAGGCGAGCAGTACTTC,CASSLELRGGFALGEQYF
TRBJ2-7,TRBV16,NA,once,TGTGCCAGCACGACAGGAACCTACGAGCAGTACTTC,CASTTGTYEQYF
TRBJ1-2,TRBV21-1,NA,NA,TGTGCCAGCAGCCCTGGCCGGGGCAGGGGAGACGCCTATGGCTACACCTTC,CASSPGRGRGDAYGYTF
TRBJ2-7,TRBV13,TRBD1,NA,TGTGCCAGCAGCCCTAAACCTACAGGGGACGAGCAGTACTTC,CASSPKPTGDEQYF
TRBJ2-7,TRBV5-1,TRBD1,NA,TGCGCCAGCAGCTCCGGACAGGGGTACGAGCAGTACTTC,CASSSGQGYEQYF
TRBJ1-1,TRBV11-3,NA,NA,TGTGCCAGCAGCTTAGGGGGGACACTAAACACTGAAGCTTTCTTT,CASSLGGTLNTEAFF
TRBJ1-4,TRBV29-1,NA,NA,TGCAGCGTTGAAAGGAGTCCTAATGAAAAACTGTTTTTT,CSVERSPNEKLFF
TRBJ2-1,TRBV6-2/TRBV6-3,TRBD2,NA,TGTGCCAGCAGTTACTCTCGGCTAGCGGGAGGGCCGGGCAATGAGCAGTTCTTC,CASSYSRLAGGPGNEQFF
TRBJ2-7,TRBV4-1,NA,NA,TGCGCCAGCAGCCAAGGACAGCGAACCTACGAGCAGTACTTC,CASSQGQRTYEQYF
TRBJ1-2,TRBV4-2,NA,NA,TGTGCCAGCAGCCAAGTATCACAGGGTGGCTACACCTTC,CASSQVSQGGYTF
TRBJ1-5,TRBV7-9,NA,NA,TGTGCCAGCAGCTTGGGGACAAGCAATCAGCCCCAGCATTTT,CASSLGTSNQPQHF
TRBJ1-2,TRBV6-5,NA,NA,TGTGCCAGCAGTTACCACGGCGGATCCGGGTATGGCTACACCTTC,CASSYHGGSGYGYTF
TRBJ1-1,TRBV4-2,NA,NA,TGTGCCAGCAGCCAAGATCAGAAACCGCTGAACACTGAAGCTTTCTTT,CASSQDQKPLNTEAFF
TRBJ2-1,TRBV18,NA,once,TGTGCCAGCTCACCCCCAAACAGGGCAAGAAACAATGAGCAGTTCTTC,CASSPPNRARNNEQFF
TRBJ2-3,TRBV29-1,NA,NA,TGCAGCGTTGGACAGGCCTACACAGATACGCAGTATTTT,CSVGQAYTDTQYF
TRBJ2-7,TRBV6-5,TRBD2,once,TGTGCCAGCAGTTACCTTCGGACTAGCGGGAGTTACGAGCAGTACTTC,CASSYLRTSGSYEQYF
TRBJ2-1,TRBV6-4,TRBD2,NA,TGTGCCAGCAGTGACGTGGCGGGAGGTTACAATGAGCAGTTCTTC,CASSDVAGGYNEQFF
TRBJ1-2,TRBV5-1,TRBD1,NA,TGCGCCAGCAGCACCGGCGACAGGGCAAACTATGGCTACACCTTC,CASSTGDRANYGYTF
TRBJ2-5,TRBV18,NA,NA,TGTGCCAGCTCACCACCGGCGGGCCTTCAAGAGACCCAGTACTTC,CASSPPAGLQETQYF
TRBJ2-7,TRBV4-3,NA,NA,TGCGCCAGCAGCCAATTAGGCGGGCCGGGCTACTACGAGCAGTACTTC,CASSQLGGPGYYEQYF
TRBJ2-3,TRBV5-1,TRBD1,NA,TGCGCCAGCAGCTTCCCGACAGGGGCCACAGATACGCAGTATTTT,CASSFPTGATDTQYF
TRBJ2-1,TRBV7-8,TRBD2,NA,TGTGCCAGCAGCTTAGGGGCTAGCGGGGACAATGAGCAGTTCTTC,CASSLGASGDNEQFF
TRBJ2-3,TRBV4-1,TRBD1,NA,TGCGCCAGCAGCCGAGGGGACAGGGGAAGCACAGATACGCAGTATTTT,CASSRGDRGSTDTQYF
TRBJ1-1,TRBV30,NA,NA,TGTGCCTGGAGTGTAAGCTTTGAAGCTTTCTTT,CAWSVSFEAFF
TRBJ1-1,TRBV7-9,TRBD1,once,TGTGCCAGCAGCTTTAAGACAGGGGGCGCGAATGAAGCTTTCTTT,CASSFKTGGANEAFF